The 27 T cell receptor beta chains reported below all come from one sample, sequenced in a study of blood T cell repertoires in COVID-19 (dated by TCRdb to between 2020 and 2021). Library preparation was by the immunoSEQ multiplex PCR assay. As stored in TCRdb, this immuneACCESS dataset retains in-frame rearrangements with V and J assigned. A fraction of the clones does not appear; measured against another copy, unresolved V genes explain less than half of the discrepancy, and the remainder lacks a known reason. The sample has fewer than 300,000 clones on record, approximately 85% of them singletons. The ten largest clonotypes hold roughly 0.94% of the sample. The sequencing sample was made of peripheral blood. Receptors originate from a human donor with COVID-19, enrolled during active disease. The donor label of this sample is uncertain.

The rearrangement uses TRBV28 and TRBJ1-3, with 8 bases aligning to TRBD1. Germline assignment: CDR1 MDHEN and CDR2 SYDVKM. The CDR3 is 16 residues long. The J segment lost 4 bases and the V segment lost 7 bases, leaving 12 bases of the junction unmatched. CDR3 sequence reads: CASIKAQGAGGNTIYF. The CDR3 nucleotides are TGTGCCAGCATCAAGGCTCAGGGGGCGGGCGGAAACACCATATATTTT.

The V and J genes are TRBV11-2 and TRBJ1-5; no clear D. Trimming pared 2 bases from V and 7 bases from J, leaving 9 bases between. This CDR3 contains 13 residues. CDR1 SGHAT and CDR2 FQNNGV come from the germline V gene. For the CDR3, the DNA is TGTGCCAGCAGCTTACATATCAGGCAGCCCCAGCATTTT. Amino acids: CASSLHIRQPQHF.

J is TRBJ2-1 and V is TRBV19, with 7 bases lining up with TRBD2. V lost 2 bases to trimming and J lost 2 bases; unmatched junction nucleotides: 3. The CDR3 spans 15 residues. Per germline, CDR1 LNHDA and CDR2 SQIVND (reference sequence). DNA of the CDR3: TGTGCCAGTAGTATAAACGCGGGGGCCTACAATGAGCAGTTCTTC. Its translation is CASSINAGAYNEQFF.

CDR3 loop: CASSLSQASSYEQYF. DNA of the CDR3: TGTGCCAGCAGCTTGAGTCAGGCCAGCTCCTACGAGCAGTACTTC. The gene calls are TRBV5-5 and TRBJ2-7; D unclear. CDR3 length: 15 amino acids. V dropped 1 base and J dropped 0 bases, with 11 bases sitting between them. Germline V CDR1 and CDR2: SGHKS, YYEKEE (reference sequence). Full variable domain (rest looked up from reference TRBV5-5 and TRBJ2-7): DAGVTQSPTHLIKTRGQQVTLRCSPISGHKSVSWYQQVLGQGPQFIFQYYEKEERGRGNFPDRFSARQFPNYSSELNVNALLLGDSALYLCASSLSQASSYEQYFGPGTRLTVT.

Here the CDR3 DNA reads TGTGCCAGCAGCTTTGGGAGCGGGAGAGGGGTCGAGCAGTACTTC. This codes for CASSFGSGRGVEQYF. The chain has TRBV11-2 and TRBJ2-7, with 8 nucleotides matching TRBD2. The V and J ends lost 3 bases and 6 bases, in that order; junction bases with no gene match: 10. Germline loops: CDR1 SGHAT, CDR2 FQNNGV. The length of the CDR3 is 15 residues. Together with reference TRBV11-2 and TRBJ2-7, the CDR3 gives the full variable domain: EAGVAQSPRYKIIEKRQSVAFWCNPISGHATLYWYQQILGQGPKLLIQFQNNGVVDDSQLPKDRFSAERLKGVDSTLKIQPAKLEDSAVYLCASSFGSGRGVEQYFGPGTRLTVT.

Comment on this clone: A read error may produce the germline difference seen at one junction end. The V gene is TRBV3-1 (or the pseudogene TRBV3-2), the J gene TRBJ1-1; perhaps TRBD1 as D (6 bases). The CDR3 runs to 11 residues. Looked up from germline, CDR1 is LGHDT and CDR2 is YNNKEL (reference sequence). CDR3 amino acids: CASSLTDRMLF. The CDR3 bases are TGTGCCAGCAGCCTAACCGACAGGATGCTATTT.

The rearrangement joins TRBV27 to TRBJ1-1; tentative D call: TRBD1 (5 bases). Trimming cost V 1 base and J 1 base, with 10 bases left between them. Per germline, CDR1 MNHEY and CDR2 SMNVEV (reference sequence). The CDR3 has 15 amino acids. The CDR3 sequence is CASSLWGVGNTEAFF. CDR3 nucleotides: TGTGCCAGCAGTTTATGGGGGGTTGGGAACACTGAAGCTTTCTTT.

CDR3 sequence reads: CASSLGPLRGGYTF. The CDR3 nucleotides read TGTGCCAGCAGCTTAGGTCCTTTGCGTGGTGGCTACACCTTC. V and J are TRBV7-2 and TRBJ1-2; D unclear. CDR1 and CDR2 from the germline V gene are SGHTA and FQGNSA. The CDR3 is 14 amino acids. V dropped 1 base and J dropped 7 bases, with 13 bases sitting between them.

The gene calls are TRBV11-3 and TRBJ2-5, with D unresolved. The CDR3 runs 14 residues. The V gene's germline CDR1 is SGHNT and CDR2 YENEEA. The ends were cut back, 5 bases at V and 4 bases at J, with 14 bases in the middle. CDR3 residues: CASSQGNSAETQYF. The CDR3 bases are TGTGCCAGCAGCCAAGGAAACAGTGCAGAGACCCAGTACTTC.

CDR3 bases: TGTGCCAGCAGCGTAGCGGGAGGGCCGGGGGGAAAAGAGACCCAGTACTTC. Its translation: CASSVAGGPGGKETQYF. The chain carries TRBV9 and TRBJ2-5; 8 bases match TRBD2. The germline V gene has CDR1 SGDLS and CDR2 YYNGEE. The junction had 10 bases not matched to a gene; V was cut back by 0 bases and J by 3 bases. The CDR3 is 17 amino acids.

The chain joins TRBV27 to TRBJ1-2, with D tentatively TRBD1 (5 bases). CDR1 MNHEY and CDR2 SMNVEV come from the germline V gene (reference sequence). This CDR3 contains 17 residues. V gave up 2 bases and J gave up 7 bases, with 23 bases separating them. The CDR3 DNA reads TGTGCCAGCAGTTTAGTGGGGGGGAGCGCAGTGAAAAGTGGCTACACCTTC. This sequence encodes CASSLVGGSAVKSGYTF.

The V and J genes are TRBV12-5 and TRBJ1-2, with D uncertain. The CDR3 spans 14 residues. Germline loops: CDR1 LGHNT, CDR2 FRNRAP. V lost 4 bases and J 4 bases, leaving 13 bases between the germline ends. This CDR3 is CASGSSGLIYGYTF. In DNA form, the CDR3 reads TGTGCTAGTGGTTCCTCCGGACTGATCTATGGCTACACCTTC.

The chain recombines TRBV19 with TRBJ2-3; 9 nucleotides match TRBD2. Germline V lookup: CDR1 LNHDA, CDR2 SQIVND (reference sequence). J was trimmed by 2 bases and V by 5 bases; bases with no gene match: 2. This CDR3 has 14 amino acids. The CDR3 here is CASSSSGDTDTQYF. In DNA form, the CDR3 reads TGTGCCAGTAGTTCTAGCGGGGACACAGATACGCAGTATTTT.

J is TRBJ1-6 and V is TRBV7-6; D not resolved. CDR1 is SGHVS, CDR2 FNYEAQ, per germline. The CDR3 is 12 residues long. Trimming removed 6 bases at V and 10 bases at J, with 10 bases between. CDR3 DNA sequence: TGTGCCAGCAGAAACGGGAAATCACCCCTCCACTTT. Translated, it gives CASRNGKSPLHF.

The table lists this clone with a count of one. V and J are TRBV5-4 and TRBJ2-3; 9 bases line up with TRBD1. This CDR3 comprises 17 residues. With 4 bases clipped from V and 5 bases from J, the junction kept 14 bases outside the gene matches. Germline loops: CDR1 SGHNT, CDR2 YYREEE (reference sequence). CDR3 DNA sequence: TGTGCCAGCAGCCCCAGATTCCCGGGACAGGGTCGAGATACGCAGTATTTT. Amino acids: CASSPRFPGQGRDTQYF.

The chain uses TRBV7-9 and TRBJ2-1; TRBD2 agrees at 12 bases. CDR1 is SEHNR, CDR2 FQNEAQ, per germline (reference sequence). V lost 1 base, J lost 6 bases, and 4 bases stayed unmatched. The CDR3 runs to 16 residues. CDR3 loop: CASSLDPSGRANEQFF. The CDR3 DNA is TGTGCCAGCAGCTTAGATCCTAGCGGGAGGGCCAATGAGCAGTTCTTC.

The chain combines TRBV7-6 with TRBJ1-6; unclear D gene. V lost 7 bases and J lost 10, with 14 bases in between. Germline assignment: CDR1 SGHVS and CDR2 FNYEAQ. This CDR3 contains 13 residues. CDR3 DNA sequence: TGTGCCAGCATGGCCACAGAAGGCTCACCCCTCCACTTT. Protein sequence: CASMATEGSPLHF.

The V and J genes are TRBV3-1 (or the pseudogene TRBV3-2) and TRBJ1-1; 7 positions agree with TRBD1. CDR3 length: 16 amino acids. CDR1 is LGHDT, CDR2 YNNKEL, per germline (reference sequence). V shed 0 bases and J 5 bases; nucleotides not matched to a gene: 9. CDR3 coding DNA: TGTGCCAGCAGCCAAGAATGGAGGGGGCTGAGGACTGAAGCTTTCTTT. Its translation: CASSQEWRGLRTEAFF.

This chain connects TRBV28 to TRBJ2-1; weak D call: TRBD2 (5 bases). V was clipped by 8 bases and J by 5 bases, with 10 bases between them. Germline values: CDR1 MDHEN, CDR2 SYDVKM. The CDR3 contains 12 residues. CDR3: CASLRGNNEQFF. CDR3 nucleotides: TGTGCCAGCCTTCGGGGAAACAATGAGCAGTTCTTC.

This chain connects TRBV3-1 (or the pseudogene TRBV3-2) to TRBJ1-1; the match to TRBD1 covers 10 bases. V lost 4 bases and J lost 4; bases outside the gene matches: 9. CDR3 length: 16 residues. Germline values: CDR1 LGHDT, CDR2 YNNKEL (reference sequence). The CDR3 nucleotides are TGTGCCAGCAGCCCTTTGCCGGGACAGGGGTTCACTGAAGCTTTCTTT. Protein sequence: CASSPLPGQGFTEAFF.

V and J are TRBV9 and TRBJ1-2; no clear D. The germline V gene has CDR1 SGDLS and CDR2 YYNGEE. Trimming cost V 4 bases and J 2 bases, with 18 bases left between them. This CDR3 region has 16 residues. The CDR3 DNA sequence: TGTGCCAGCAGCCCCCCCCATCGGTCGGTCAACTATGGCTACACCTTC. This gives the protein CASSPPHRSVNYGYTF.

This sequence joins TRBV5-5 and TRBJ1-1, with unresolved D. The length of the CDR3 is 13 residues. V gave up 4 bases and J gave up 5 bases, with 12 bases separating them. CDR1 is SGHKS, CDR2 YYEKEE, per germline (reference sequence). CDR3 sequence (DNA): TGTGCCAGCAGCCCGACTCCGGGGACTGAAGCTTTCTTT. The encoded protein is CASSPTPGTEAFF. Full variable domain (rest looked up from reference TRBV5-5 and TRBJ1-1): DAGVTQSPTHLIKTRGQQVTLRCSPISGHKSVSWYQQVLGQGPQFIFQYYEKEERGRGNFPDRFSARQFPNYSSELNVNALLLGDSALYLCASSPTPGTEAFFGQGTRLTVV.

The chain couples TRBV19 to TRBJ2-6, with a weak D call TRBD1 (6 bases). Germline V gene lookup returns CDR1 LNHDA and CDR2 SQIVND (reference sequence). This CDR3 region has 15 residues. Deletions cut 2 bases from V and 4 bases from J, with 9 bases between. CDR3: CASSIQGTGANVLTF. The DNA for the CDR3 is TGTGCCAGTAGTATACAGGGGACAGGGGCCAACGTCCTGACTTTC.

The chain has TRBV19 and TRBJ1-5; D gene uncertain. The germline V gene encodes CDR1 LNHDA and CDR2 SQIVND (reference sequence). The CDR3 contains 17 residues. Trimming shortened V by 4 bases and J by 0 bases, and 16 bases separated the two germline ends. Here the CDR3 reads CASSTLQALGSNQPQHF. The CDR3 nucleotides read TGTGCCAGTAGTACACTCCAGGCCCTCGGTAGCAATCAGCCCCAGCATTTT.

The J gene is TRBJ1-1, the V gene TRBV30; D is unclear. The CDR3 covers 12 residues. The germline V gene has CDR1 GTSNPN and CDR2 SVGIG (reference sequence). Trimming cost V 4 bases and J 4 bases, with 10 bases left between them. This CDR3 reads CAWNTVGTEAFF. CDR3 bases: TGTGCCTGGAATACAGTAGGCACTGAAGCTTTCTTT.

CDR3 nucleotide sequence: TGTGCCAGCAGTGTCCAGGGGTTCAATCAGCCCCAGCATTTT. It is translated as CASSVQGFNQPQHF. This chain uses TRBV2 with TRBJ1-5; D possibly corresponds to TRBD1 (6 bases). V shed 4 bases and J shed 3 bases, with 10 bases lying between them. This CDR3 comprises 14 residues. The germline V gene encodes CDR1 SNHLY and CDR2 FYNNEI.

The chain is built from TRBV28 and TRBJ1-2, with D hard to call. The germline V and J ends were trimmed by 8 bases and 10 bases, with 11 bases remaining between them. CDR3 length: 10 amino acids. Germline CDR1 and CDR2: MDHEN and SYDVKM. The CDR3 reads CASGSRHYTF. CDR3 bases: TGTGCCAGCGGGTCAAGACACTACACCTTC.